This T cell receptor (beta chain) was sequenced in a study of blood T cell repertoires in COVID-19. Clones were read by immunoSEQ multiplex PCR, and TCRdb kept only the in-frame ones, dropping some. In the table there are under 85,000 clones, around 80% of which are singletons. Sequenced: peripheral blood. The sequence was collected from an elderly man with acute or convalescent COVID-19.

The CDR3 region has the DNA TGTGCCAGCGGGTTCGAGGGAGGATCCTACGAGCAGTACTTC. This encodes CASGFEGGSYEQYF. The rearrangement links TRBV6-5 to TRBJ2-7, with D perhaps matching TRBD2 (6 bases). The CDR3 runs 14 residues. Trimming took off 8 bases at V and 1 base at J, with 15 bases between the two ends. Germline V gene data show CDR1 as MNHEY and CDR2 as SVGAGI.